One TCR beta chain is described in this entry. The source of the sample is a study of blood T cell repertoires in COVID-19. The overall study: From the United States, Italy and Spain came samples of acute and convalescent COVID-19. From T cells, B-cell-depleted T cells, or PBMCs came the material, which was cDNA or gDNA.

The CDR3 totals 13 residues. The V end lost 3 bases, the J end lost 2 bases, and 7 bases lay between the germline ends. Germline V gene sequence: CDR1 SGHTA, CDR2 FQGNSA. Original methodology: Reference gene primer amplification gave nucleated cell count estimates. Assay: immunoSEQ multiplex PCR; the TCRdb copy retains only in-frame clones and omits some. V, J and clone size are those of that table, while D and trimming were read from the DNA. The table includes about 110,000 clones, over 75% detected once. This TCR derives from a human donor in a cohort sampled during active COVID-19. The material sequenced was peripheral blood. The chain links TRBV7-2 to TRBJ1-2, with D uncertain. The CDR3, as DNA: TGTGCCAGCAGCTTTAACGGGAACTATGGCTACACCTTC. Protein: CASSFNGNYGYTF.